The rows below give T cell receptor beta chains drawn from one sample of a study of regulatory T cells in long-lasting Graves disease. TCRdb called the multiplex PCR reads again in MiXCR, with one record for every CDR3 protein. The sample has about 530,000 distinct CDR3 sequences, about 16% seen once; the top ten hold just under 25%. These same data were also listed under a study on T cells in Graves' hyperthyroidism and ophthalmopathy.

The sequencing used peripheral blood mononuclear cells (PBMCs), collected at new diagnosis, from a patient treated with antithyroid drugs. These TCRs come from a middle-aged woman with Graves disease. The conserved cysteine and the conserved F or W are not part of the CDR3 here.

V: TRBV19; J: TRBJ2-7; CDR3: ASSRSESRGYEQY
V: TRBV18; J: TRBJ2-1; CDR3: ASSHYGTGNEQF
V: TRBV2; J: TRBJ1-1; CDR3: ASSGTGLWERTSSMNTEAF
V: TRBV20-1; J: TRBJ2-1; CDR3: SARGPRGNEQL
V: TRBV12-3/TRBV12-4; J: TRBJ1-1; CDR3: ASSPEGGGLGTLMNTEAF
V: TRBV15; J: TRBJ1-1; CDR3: ATSRDFPRGTEAF
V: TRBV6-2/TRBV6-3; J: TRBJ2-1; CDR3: AASLKGQYLGQF
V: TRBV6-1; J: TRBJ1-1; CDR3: ASRPPGRVVGAF
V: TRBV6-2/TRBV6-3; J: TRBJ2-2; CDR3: ASSYSVGQGTNTGELF
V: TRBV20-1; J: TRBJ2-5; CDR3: SARDRLLAGGLETQY
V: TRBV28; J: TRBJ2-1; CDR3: ASSFSRTVSYNEQF
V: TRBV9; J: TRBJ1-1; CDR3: ASSPQTRMNTEAF
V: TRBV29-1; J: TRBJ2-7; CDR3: SVEAQGVQY
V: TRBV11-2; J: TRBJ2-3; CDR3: ASSLGQKTDTQY
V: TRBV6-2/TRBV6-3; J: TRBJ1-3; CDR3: ASNYGQAGNTIY
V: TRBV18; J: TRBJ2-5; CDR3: ASSPNPGETQY
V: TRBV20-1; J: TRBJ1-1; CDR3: SADRGNTEAF
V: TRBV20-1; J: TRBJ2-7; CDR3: SASQAGIYEQC
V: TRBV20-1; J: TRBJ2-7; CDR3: SARDRYYEQY
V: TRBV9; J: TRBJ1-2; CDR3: ASSETGDNYGYT
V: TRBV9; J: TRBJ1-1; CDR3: ASSPGGAQTSAF
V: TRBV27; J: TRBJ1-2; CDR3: ASKGAYGYT
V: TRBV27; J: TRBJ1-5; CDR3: ASSSLGDRVFFGDQPQH
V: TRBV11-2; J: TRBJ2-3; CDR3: ASSLATDTQY
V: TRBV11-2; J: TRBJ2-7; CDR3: ASSSLTYEQY
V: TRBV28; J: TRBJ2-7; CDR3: ASSFEGAYEQY
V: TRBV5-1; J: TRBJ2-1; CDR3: ASSFTGGKNEQF
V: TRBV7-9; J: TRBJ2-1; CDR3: ASSLTALYNEQF
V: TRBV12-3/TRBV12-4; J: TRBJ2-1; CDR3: ASSRQESTYNEQF
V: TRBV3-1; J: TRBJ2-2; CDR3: ASSQVRYSGGSAGELF
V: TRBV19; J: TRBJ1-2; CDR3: ASSSDRPLYGYT
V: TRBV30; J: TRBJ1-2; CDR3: AWSVPSPGYT
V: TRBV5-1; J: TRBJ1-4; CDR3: ASRQGSNEKLF
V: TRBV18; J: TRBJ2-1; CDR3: ASSPAHSSYNEQF
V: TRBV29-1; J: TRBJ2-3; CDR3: SVEGLVGTSDTQY